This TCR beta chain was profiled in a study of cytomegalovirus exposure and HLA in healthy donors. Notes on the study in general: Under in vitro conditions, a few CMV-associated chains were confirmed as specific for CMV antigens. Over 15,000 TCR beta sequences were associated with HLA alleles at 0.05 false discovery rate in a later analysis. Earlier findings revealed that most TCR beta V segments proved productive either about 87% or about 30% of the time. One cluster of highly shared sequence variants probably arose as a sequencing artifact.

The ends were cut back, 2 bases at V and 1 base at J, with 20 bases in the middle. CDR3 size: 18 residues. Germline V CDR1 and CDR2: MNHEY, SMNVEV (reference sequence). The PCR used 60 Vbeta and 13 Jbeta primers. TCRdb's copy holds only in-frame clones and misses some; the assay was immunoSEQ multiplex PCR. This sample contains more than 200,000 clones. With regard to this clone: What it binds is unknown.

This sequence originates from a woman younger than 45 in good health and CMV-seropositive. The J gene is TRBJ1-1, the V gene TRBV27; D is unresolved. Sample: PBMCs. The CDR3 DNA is TGTGCCAGCAGTTTAATGTTGGTCGGTCGGGGTGGGAACACTGAAGCTTTCTTT. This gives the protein CASSLMLVGRGGNTEAFF.